This T cell receptor beta chain was obtained from a study of regulatory T cells in long-lasting Graves disease. General study results and limits: The TCR repertoire of persistent Graves' patients was less diverse than that of newly diagnosed ones.

Both iRepertoire HTBI primers and Arm-PCR of CDR3 regions were used to build the TCR beta libraries. TCRdb passed the multiplex PCR reads through MiXCR, listing each CDR3 protein once. The data show 650,000 to 700,000 distinct CDR3 sequences, with 30% seen just once and 35% to 55% held by the top ten. Time point meaning: persistent/refractory GD, antithyroid drugs over 5 years with positive TRAb. There was RNA extracted from PBMCs, and the TCR library was made from it. Peripheral blood, around 9 milliliters per patient, was collected in EDTA tubes. A word on this clonotype: As yet, its antigen is unknown.

The CDR3 spans 14 residues. The V end lost 4 bases, the J end lost 5 bases, and 14 bases lay between the germline ends. The germline V gene encodes CDR1 PRHDT and CDR2 FYEKMQ (reference sequence). The specimen was peripheral blood mononuclear cells (PBMCs), collected when the disease was refractory, from a patient treated with antithyroid drugs. The receptor's source is a female donor with Graves disease. This chain uses TRBV13 with TRBJ1-2, with D possibly matching TRBD1 (5 bases). CDR3: CASSSGTPGYGYTF. CDR3 coding DNA: TGTGCCAGCAGCTCGGGGACCCCGGGGTATGGCTACACCTTC. The variable domain in full, completed from reference TRBV13 and TRBJ1-2, reads AAGVIQSPRHLIKEKRETATLKCYPIPRHDTVYWYQQGPGQDPQFLISFYEKMQSDKGSIPDRFSAQQFSDYHSELNMSSLELGDSALYFCASSSGTPGYGYTFGSGTRLTVV.